This T cell receptor beta chain originates from a study of blood T cells in healthy people across ages. Study-wide results and caveats: The recorded TCR beta diversity per million T cells decreased in a roughly linear manner with age.

A second PCR of 7 to 11 cycles used a sample-barcoded 5' primer and a J-beta primer mix. MiXCR was run by TCRdb on the 5' RACE reads, yielding one entry per CDR3 protein. Among over a million distinct CDR3 sequences listed, roughly 60% were seen once. In germline, CDR1 is SGHDT, CDR2 YYEEEE. The CDR3 totals 14 residues. The people who gave samples were healthy Caucasians from Russia, aged roughly 6 to 100. On this clonotype itself: Its antigen is unidentified.

Sequenced material: blood. The V and J genes are TRBV5-6 and TRBJ2-5; 7 bases are a match to TRBD2. The J call could be wrong; TRBJ2-7 is a better fit for the DNA end. The clonotype originates from a man younger than 35 in good health. CDR3 coding DNA: TGTGCCAGCAGCACCAGCGGGAATCCCTACGAGCAGTACTTC. Translation gives CASSTSGNPYEQYF.